These T cell receptor beta chains were read from a single sample in a study of blood T cells in healthy people across ages. From the 5' RACE reads, TCRdb called clonotypes with MiXCR, one entry per CDR3 protein. The repertoire holds 800,000 to 900,000 distinct CDR3 sequences, around 62% seen once, with around 30% in the top ten. Input material: blood. The receptors were gathered from a young man in good health. The CDR3 runs from the conserved cysteine through the conserved F or W. Each record gives: clone size, J gene, D gene, V gene, CDR3 DNA, CDR3 protein. A D gene is named only where the DNA matches it firmly. Size tells how often a clone was seen (once, few, many) or the class of an expanded clone, and some rows leave it out.

-	TRBJ2-7	-	TRBV3-1	TGTGCCAGCAGCCAAGATCGGCGGGTGTACTACGAGCAGTACTTC	CASSQDRRVYYEQYF
-	TRBJ1-2	TRBD1	TRBV4-2	TGTGCCAGCAGCCAAGTAGGAACAGGGGATCGTGGCTACACCTTC	CASSQVGTGDRGYTF
-	TRBJ1-2	-	TRBV9	TGTGCCAGCAGCGCGAGCGTTGGGGGCTACACCTTC	CASSASVGGYTF
-	TRBJ2-3	-	TRBV9	TGTGCCAGCAGCGTGGGGAGTCTATCTAGCACAGATACGCAGTATTTT	CASSVGSLSSTDTQYF
-	TRBJ2-3	TRBD1	TRBV6-2/TRBV6-3	TGTGCCAGCAGTCTCGGGACAGGGTTGGGCACAGATACGCAGTATTTT	CASSLGTGLGTDTQYF
-	TRBJ2-1	TRBD1	TRBV7-3	TGTGCCAGCAGCCCGAGCATAGGGGGCCGGGACAATGAGCAGTTCTTC	CASSPSIGGRDNEQFF
-	TRBJ2-3	TRBD2	TRBV10-2	TGCGCCACAATAGCGGGGGGCGGGGGAGATACGCAGTATTTT	CATIAGGGGDTQYF
few	TRBJ2-7	TRBD1	TRBV4-3	TGCGCCAGCAGCCAACTGACAGGGGTAGCCTACGAGCAGTACTTC	CASSQLTGVAYEQYF
many	TRBJ1-1	-	TRBV29-1	TGCAGCGTTGACAGGGAGAACACTGAAGCTTTCTTT	CSVDRENTEAFF
-	TRBJ2-5	TRBD1	TRBV6-1	TGTGCCAGCAGTGTGGGGACAGGGATGGAGACCCAGTACTTC	CASSVGTGMETQYF
once	TRBJ2-5	-	TRBV7-9	TGTGCCAGCAGCAAACAGTCTGGGACCCAGTACTTC	CASSKQSGTQYF
-	TRBJ2-7	-	TRBV9	TGTGCCAGCAGCCTGACTCTCCCCGGGGTCCAGTACTTC	CASSLTLPGVQYF
-	TRBJ2-6	TRBD1	TRBV10-3	TGTGCCTCCGGAGGACAGGGGGGGTCTGGGGCCAACGTCCTGACTTTC	CASGGQGGSGANVLTF
-	TRBJ2-7	-	TRBV4-3	TGCGCCAGCAGCCAAGATCAGGGCCTCTCCTACGAGCAGTACTTC	CASSQDQGLSYEQYF
-	TRBJ1-1	TRBD1	TRBV9	TGTGCCAGCAGCGCGAATCCGGGACAGGGGGCGAGGGACACTGAAGCTTTCTTT	CASSANPGQGARDTEAFF
once	TRBJ2-3	-	TRBV5-1	TGCGCCAGCAGCGTAATGGGACTCCGCACAGATACGCAGTATTTT	CASSVMGLRTDTQYF
once	TRBJ2-5	TRBD1	TRBV7-2	TGTGCCAGCAGCTTAACGGGACAGGGTCCGGAAGAGACCCAGTACTTC	CASSLTGQGPEETQYF